This is a list of T cell receptor beta chains from one sample in a study of blood T cell repertoires in COVID-19. The table came from immunoSEQ multiplex PCR; TCRdb's copy has only in-frame clones and leaves some out. The data contain 90,000 to 120,000 clones, 88% of them singletons. The sample taken for sequencing was peripheral blood. These receptors came from a human donor in a cohort sampled during active COVID-19. The conserved cysteine and the conserved F or W are not part of the CDR3 here. A D gene is named only where the DNA matches it firmly.

V gene	D gene	J gene	CDR3 protein
TRBV7-9	TRBD2	TRBJ2-5	ASSSSGRAGETQY
TRBV5-1	-	TRBJ2-7	ASSPDTIAYEQY
TRBV9	-	TRBJ1-6	ASSVDGGTGSPLH
TRBV5-1	-	TRBJ2-1	ASSLGSGVYNEQF
TRBV27	-	TRBJ2-7	ASSDRGISYEQY
TRBV19	-	TRBJ2-7	ASSPDGDSYEQY
TRBV27	-	TRBJ2-3	ASSSGPAVSTDTQY
TRBV6-5	TRBD1	TRBJ1-2	ATSPSGQAALGYT
TRBV7-9	TRBD1	TRBJ1-4	ASSRGTGANEKLF
TRBV28	TRBD1	TRBJ1-2	ASSINYRGKESGYT
TRBV11-2	-	TRBJ2-7	ASSLTPGLLYEQY
TRBV29-1	-	TRBJ2-6	SVEGNPGSGANVLT
TRBV7-8	-	TRBJ1-1	ASSLGGRTEAF
TRBV3-1/TRBV3-2	TRBD2	TRBJ2-5	ASSQSLAGGPTQETQY
TRBV18	-	TRBJ2-7	ASSPRDEQY
TRBV2	-	TRBJ1-5	ATRLGAGLNQPQH
TRBV27	TRBD1	TRBJ1-2	ASSLSRGEYGYT
TRBV12-3/TRBV12-4	-	TRBJ1-2	ASSPYRDYGYT
TRBV5-1	TRBD2	TRBJ2-7	ASSFGTSGSYHEQY
TRBV6-1	TRBD1	TRBJ1-5	ASREYVGTGEQPQH
TRBV4-2	-	TRBJ2-5	ASSQEDLAETQY
TRBV6-5	-	TRBJ2-1	ASRYSGLHYNEQF
TRBV2	-	TRBJ2-7	ASSDGRFAYEQY
TRBV7-9	-	TRBJ2-7	ASSLGGQDEQY
TRBV28	TRBD1	TRBJ2-7	ASSPGQRYYEQY
TRBV4-1	-	TRBJ1-2	ASSPMEGGFGYT
TRBV5-6	TRBD1	TRBJ2-7	ASSLARGLYEQY
TRBV5-1	-	TRBJ2-4	ASSPFLQENIQY
TRBV6-5	-	TRBJ2-1	ASSLRSRNEQF
TRBV27	-	TRBJ2-3	ASSLDLNTDTQY
TRBV11-3	TRBD2	TRBJ2-3	ASSSSGGGAGDTQY
TRBV18	TRBD1	TRBJ1-1	ASSPPAGGQNTEAF
TRBV6-5	TRBD2	TRBJ2-1	ASSGGASFNEQF
TRBV19	-	TRBJ1-2	ASSIDAGNYGYT
TRBV12-1	-	TRBJ2-1	ASSVSPLAALYNEQF
TRBV11-2	TRBD2	TRBJ2-5	ASSFSGGRETQY
TRBV11-2	-	TRBJ2-7	ASSFGSSYEQY
TRBV6-5	TRBD1	TRBJ1-1	ASSYRGQGSTEAF
TRBV7-2	TRBD2	TRBJ2-1	ASSLGLAGALPYNEQF
TRBV18	-	TRBJ2-5	ASSPSQVGTQY
TRBV3-1/TRBV3-2	TRBD1	TRBJ2-7	ASSPRDRGRYEQY
TRBV10-2	TRBD1	TRBJ1-6	ASSEVRTGLHSPLH
TRBV6-5	-	TRBJ1-5	ASSRTGSNQPQH
TRBV6-5	-	TRBJ2-7	ASSYGLQSYEQY
TRBV2	-	TRBJ2-7	ASTPLQGAREQY
TRBV16	TRBD2	TRBJ2-1	ASSQSDAGLAGYNEQF
TRBV19	-	TRBJ1-3	ASSERRNTIY
TRBV6-4	TRBD2	TRBJ2-5	ASSAGSGSIQETQY
TRBV3-1/TRBV3-2	-	TRBJ2-7	ASSRSDRGLTNYEQY
TRBV19	-	TRBJ1-1	ASSILGQINTEAF
TRBV30	TRBD1	TRBJ1-1	AWSYGTGTEAF
TRBV29-1	-	TRBJ1-2	SVPDQGLGYGYT
TRBV7-3	-	TRBJ1-2	ASSLPDKTLT
TRBV24-1	-	TRBJ2-2	ATSDLRKAGELF